This T cell receptor beta chain came from a study of blood T cell repertoires in COVID-19. About the research overall: From the United States, Italy and Spain came samples of acute and convalescent COVID-19. T cells, B-cell-depleted T cells, or PBMCs provided the cDNA or gDNA that served as material.

Original handling: Amplification from reference gene primers served as the basis for estimated nucleated cell counts. Using immunoSEQ multiplex PCR, the repertoire was profiled, and TCRdb retains in-frame clones only, with some absent. The V and J calls and clone size come from that table; D and trimming were worked out from the DNA. Among under 150,000 clones listed, around 80% were seen once. Germline loops: CDR1 LNHDA, CDR2 SQIVND (reference sequence). Deletions cut 7 bases from V and 7 bases from J, with 13 bases between. CDR3 length: 13 residues. The TCR sequence derives from a woman over 75 with active or convalescent COVID-19. Sequencing input: peripheral blood. The J gene is TRBJ2-2, the V gene TRBV19, with D perhaps matching TRBD1 (6 bases). The chain's CDR3 is CASTYDRFGELFF. Here the CDR3 DNA reads TGTGCCAGTACTTACGACAGGTTCGGGGAGCTGTTTTTT.